The 5 T cell receptor beta chains below were found in one sample sequenced in a study of T cells after yellow fever vaccination. MiXCR was run by TCRdb on the 5' RACE reads, yielding one entry per CDR3 protein. The data contain 130,000 or so distinct CDR3 sequences, roughly 15% of them singletons. The source was CD8+ T cells sorted from PBMCs, collected 5 days after the yellow fever booster vaccination. All receptors come from a man in his late teens or twenties who received the YFV17D yellow fever vaccine.

The table lists this clonotype with many counts. The rearrangement links TRBV5-1 to TRBJ2-7; TRBD1 agrees at 10 bases. The J segment lost 2 bases and the V segment lost 4 bases, leaving 6 bases of the junction unmatched. This CDR3 spans 15 amino acids. The germline V gene encodes CDR1 SGHRS and CDR2 YFSETQ. CDR3 sequence reads: CASSLWDRGTYEQYF. CDR3 DNA sequence: TGCGCCAGCAGCCTATGGGACAGGGGAACCTACGAGCAGTACTTC.

This clonotype was detected a few times. The chain is built from TRBV10-2 and TRBJ2-3; possibly TRBD2 for D (5 bases). Trimming shortened V by 1 base and J by 0 bases, and 11 bases separated the two germline ends. Germline CDR1 WSHSY, CDR2 SAAADI. The CDR3 consists of 16 residues. The CDR3 region is CASSEFGAASTDTQYF. The CDR3 bases are TGCGCCAGCAGTGAGTTCGGAGCGGCTAGCACAGATACGCAGTATTTT.

The chain links TRBV20-1 to TRBJ1-5, with 11 bases fitting TRBD1. The CDR3 is made up of 14 amino acids. Germline V gives CDR1 DFQATT, CDR2 SNEGSKA (reference sequence). J lost 5 bases, V lost 1 base, and 1 base had no gene match. In nucleotides, the CDR3 is TGCAGTGCTAGAGTGGGACAGGGGGATCAGCCCCAGCATTTT. Translation: CSARVGQGDQPQHF.

This clonotype was seen at least ten times. The chain is built from TRBV9 and TRBJ2-1; TRBD1 agrees at 10 bases. The CDR3 is 16 residues long. V lost 4 bases to trimming and J lost 4 bases; unmatched junction nucleotides: 8. Germline values: CDR1 SGDLS, CDR2 YYNGEE. The DNA of the CDR3 is TGTGCCAGCAGCCCTCTCGGACAGGGGGGTTACAATGAGCAGTTCTTC. This translates into CASSPLGQGGYNEQFF.

The chain recombines TRBV27 with TRBJ2-1, with TRBD1 identical over 10 bases. V shed 3 bases, J shed 4 bases, and the junction held 3 bases outside the gene matches. Germline V lookup: CDR1 MNHEY, CDR2 SMNVEV (reference sequence). The CDR3 totals 15 residues. CDR3 sequence: CASSFGQGGYNEQFF. The CDR3 DNA is TGTGCCAGCAGTTTCGGACAGGGGGGGTACAATGAGCAGTTCTTC.